Listed here are 2 T cell receptor beta chains from one sample, sequenced in a study of blood T cell repertoires in COVID-19. Sequencing used immunoSEQ multiplex PCR; TCRdb keeps in-frame clones, though not all of them. Of some 90,000 clones in the sample, 70% to 90% were seen once. Sample: peripheral blood. These TCRs come from a human donor in a cohort sampled during active COVID-19.

The V gene is TRBV4-3, the J gene TRBJ2-2; possible D gene TRBD1, 5 bases. Germline assignment: CDR1 LGHNA and CDR2 YSLEER. V lost 0 bases and J lost 0, with 8 bases in between. The CDR3 contains 16 residues. The CDR3 region has the DNA TGCGCCAGCAGCCAAGACAGGGCTACGAACACCGGGGAGCTGTTTTTT. Translating it yields CASSQDRATNTGELFF.

V gene TRBV11-2 combines with J gene TRBJ2-5, with 9 positions matching TRBD1. J gave up 0 bases and V 4 bases, and 3 bases lay outside the gene matches. Germline CDR1 is SGHAT and CDR2 is FQNNGV. The CDR3 sequence is 15 residues long. This CDR3 is CASSSQGANQETQYF. CDR3 DNA sequence: TGTGCCAGCAGCTCACAGGGGGCCAACCAAGAGACCCAGTACTTC.